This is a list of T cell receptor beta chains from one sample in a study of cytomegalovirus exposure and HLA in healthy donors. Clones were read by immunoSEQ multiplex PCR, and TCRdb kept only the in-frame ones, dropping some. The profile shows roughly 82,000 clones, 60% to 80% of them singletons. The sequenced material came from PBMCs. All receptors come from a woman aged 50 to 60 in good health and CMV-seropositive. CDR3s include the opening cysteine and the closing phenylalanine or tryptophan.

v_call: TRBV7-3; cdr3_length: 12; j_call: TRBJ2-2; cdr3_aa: CASSLRTGELFF
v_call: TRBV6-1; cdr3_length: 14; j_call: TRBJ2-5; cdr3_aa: CASSDSALRQTQYF
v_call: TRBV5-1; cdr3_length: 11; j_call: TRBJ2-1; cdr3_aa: CASSYRDEQFF
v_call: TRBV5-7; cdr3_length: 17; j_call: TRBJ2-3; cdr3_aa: CASSWIASGSGTDTQYF
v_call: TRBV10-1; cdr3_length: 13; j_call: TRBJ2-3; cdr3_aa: CASSESEGDTQYF
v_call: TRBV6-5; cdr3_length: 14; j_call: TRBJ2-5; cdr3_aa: CASRKLGTVETQYF
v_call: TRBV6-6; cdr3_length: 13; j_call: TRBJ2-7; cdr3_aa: CASAELSSYEQYF
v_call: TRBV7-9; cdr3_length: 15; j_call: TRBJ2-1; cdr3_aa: CASSTPGLARNEQFF
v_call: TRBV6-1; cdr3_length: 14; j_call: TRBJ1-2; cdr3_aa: CASSEQQGDYGYTF
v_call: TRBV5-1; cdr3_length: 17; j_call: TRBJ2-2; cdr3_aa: CASSYTRTGGNTGELFF
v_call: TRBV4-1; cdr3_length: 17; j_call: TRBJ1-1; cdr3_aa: CASSQDHGQLINTEAFF
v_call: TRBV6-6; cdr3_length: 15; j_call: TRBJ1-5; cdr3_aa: CASSPPTPSNQPQHF
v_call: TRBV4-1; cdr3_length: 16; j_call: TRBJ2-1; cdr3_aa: CASSQVGTVAANEQFF
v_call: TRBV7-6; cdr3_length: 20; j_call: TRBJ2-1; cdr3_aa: CASSLGSSGLQGPSYNEQFF
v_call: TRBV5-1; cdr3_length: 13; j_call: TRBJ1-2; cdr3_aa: CASSSDSNYGYTF
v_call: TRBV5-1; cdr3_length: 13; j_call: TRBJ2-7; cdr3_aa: CASSRAGYYEQYF
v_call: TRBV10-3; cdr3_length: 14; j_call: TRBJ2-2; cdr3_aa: CAISRTGDTGELFF
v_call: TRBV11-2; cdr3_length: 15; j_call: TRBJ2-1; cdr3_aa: CASSFAQRSYNEQFF
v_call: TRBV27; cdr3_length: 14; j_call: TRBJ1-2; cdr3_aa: CASSLRPGGAGYTF
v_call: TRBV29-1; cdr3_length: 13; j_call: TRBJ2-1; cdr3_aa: CSVESAEYNEQFF
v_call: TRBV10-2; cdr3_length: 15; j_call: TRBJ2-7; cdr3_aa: CASSKGVVPAYEQYF
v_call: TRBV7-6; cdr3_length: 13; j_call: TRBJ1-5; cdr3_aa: CASSLGPNQPQHF
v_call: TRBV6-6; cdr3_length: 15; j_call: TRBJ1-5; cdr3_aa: CASSYSGGAGQPQHF
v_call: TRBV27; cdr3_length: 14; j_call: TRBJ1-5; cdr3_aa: CASSSPDFSQPQHF
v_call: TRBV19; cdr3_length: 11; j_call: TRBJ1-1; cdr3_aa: CATAGRSEAFF
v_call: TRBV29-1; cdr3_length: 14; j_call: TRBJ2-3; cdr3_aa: CSFRQGLLTDTQYF
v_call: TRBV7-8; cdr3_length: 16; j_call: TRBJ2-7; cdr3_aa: CASSLARAGAGYEQYF
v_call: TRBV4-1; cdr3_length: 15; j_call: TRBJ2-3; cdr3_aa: CASSQRERGSDTQYF
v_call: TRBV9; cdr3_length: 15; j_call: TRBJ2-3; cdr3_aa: CASSVGTTRSDTQYF
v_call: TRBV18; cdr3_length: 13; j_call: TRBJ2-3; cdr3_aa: CASSPGGADTQYF
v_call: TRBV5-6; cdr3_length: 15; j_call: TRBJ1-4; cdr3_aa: CASSLAPGQGTELFF
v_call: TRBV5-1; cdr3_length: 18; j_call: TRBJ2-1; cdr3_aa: CASSQAGGRSSLNNEQFF
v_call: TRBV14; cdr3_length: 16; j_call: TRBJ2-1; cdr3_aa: CASSLLGTSGTNEQFF
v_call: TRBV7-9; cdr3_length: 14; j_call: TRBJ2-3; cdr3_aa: CASSLERDTDTQYF
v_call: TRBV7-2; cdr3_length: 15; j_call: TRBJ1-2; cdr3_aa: CASSPRQGLNYGYTF
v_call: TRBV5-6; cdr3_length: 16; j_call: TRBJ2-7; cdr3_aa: CASSPSGVGLSYEQYF
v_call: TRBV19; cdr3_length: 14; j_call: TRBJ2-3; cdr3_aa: CASSIGEGHDTQYF
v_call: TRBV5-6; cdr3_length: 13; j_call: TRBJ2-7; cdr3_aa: CASSFGGSDEQYF
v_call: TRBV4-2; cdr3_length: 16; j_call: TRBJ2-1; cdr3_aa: CASSQAGGPEGNEQFF
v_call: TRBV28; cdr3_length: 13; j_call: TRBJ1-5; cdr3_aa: CASSLGAFQPQHF
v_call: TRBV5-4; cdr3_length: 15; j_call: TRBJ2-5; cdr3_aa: CASSLGARGGQEQYF
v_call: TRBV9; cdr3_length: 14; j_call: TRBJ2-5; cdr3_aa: CASSVTGAVETQYF
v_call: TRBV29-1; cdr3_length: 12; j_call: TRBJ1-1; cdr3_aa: CSGGTANTEAFF
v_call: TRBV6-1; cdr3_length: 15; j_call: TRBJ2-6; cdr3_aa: CAILDRRSGANVLTF